This TCR beta chain came from a study of T cell repertoires in cytomegalovirus infection. Study in general: Well-studied HLA-B-restricted epitopes and recently identified HLA-C-restricted epitopes of CMV were both used in the study. Through public TCR beta signatures, both CMV infection and matching HLA type were indicated.

In regard to this clonotype: As yet, its antigen is unknown.

One entry per CDR3 protein results from TCRdb running MiXCR on the reads. The sample records about 830,000 distinct CDR3 sequences, 30% to 35% being singletons. The germline gives CDR1 SQVTM, CDR2 ANQGSEA. V gave up 6 bases and J gave up 5 bases; unmatched junction bases: 6. The CDR3 covers 12 residues. Study-level points and caveats: Of the TCR beta families, the public ones yielded a cumulative frequency that identified carriers of CMV plus the relevant HLA. HLA-C-restricted CMV-specific TCR beta clonotypes prevailed in the ex vivo response.

The sequencing here drew on cultured CD8+ T cells from PBMCs, taken from culture after CMV antigen stimulation. V and J are TRBV29-1 and TRBJ2-7; 8 nucleotides agree with TRBD1. The receptor's source is a human donor in good health (CMV status not recorded). Some clones in this sample may be carry-over from other donors' samples. For the CDR3, the DNA is TGCAGCGTCGCCGGACAGGGCCACGAGCAGTACGTC. It codes for CSVAGQGHEQYV.